A single sample is the source of the 29 T cell receptor beta chains below, sequenced in a study of response to subunit inactivated influenza vaccine. From the RT-PCR reads, TCRdb called clonotypes with MiXCR, one entry per CDR3 protein. This table has around 480,000 distinct CDR3 sequences, about 15% appearing once. Source: CD4+ T cells sorted from PBMCs, taken less than 25 months after vaccination. These receptors were collected from a man in his fifties or sixties who received an inactivated influenza vaccine.

This clonotype was seen a handful of times. V usage is TRBV5-1 and J usage is TRBJ2-3, with D uncertain. The germline V and J ends were trimmed by 4 bases and 4 bases, with 10 bases remaining between them. This CDR3 contains 13 residues. Germline V gene data show CDR1 as SGHRS and CDR2 as YFSETQ. For the CDR3, the DNA is TGCGCCAGCAGCGGAGAAAGAGCAGATACGCAGTATTTT. This codes for CASSGERADTQYF.

CDR3 bases: TGTGCCAGCAGTTCGGGGCAAATCGGGGAGCTGTTTTTT. Translating gives CASSSGQIGELFF. The chain carries TRBV28 and TRBJ2-2; either TRBD1 or TRBD2 may supply D (5 bases each). This CDR3 has 13 residues. The V end lost 4 bases, the J end lost 7 bases, and 10 bases lay between the germline ends. In germline, CDR1 is MDHEN, CDR2 SYDVKM.

There are a few counts of this clonotype. The chain has TRBV5-1 and TRBJ2-7, with D possibly matching TRBD1 (5 bases). V lost 0 bases and J lost 2, with 9 bases in between. Germline V lookup: CDR1 SGHRS, CDR2 YFSETQ. This CDR3 comprises 14 residues. The CDR3 coding sequence is TGCGCCAGCAGCTTGGAGTCAGGGCCCTACGAGCAGTACTTC. Its protein product is CASSLESGPYEQYF.

This clonotype has a count of ten or more. The chain employs TRBV10-3 and TRBJ2-1; 10 positions match TRBD2. Germline CDR1 and CDR2: ENHRY and SYGVKD. The CDR3 consists of 15 residues. Losses at the gene ends were 4 bases for V and 10 bases for J; bases not matched to a gene: 10. The CDR3 DNA reads as TGTGCCATCAGTGTTCGGAGCGGGGGGGCCAGGGAGCAGTTCTTC. Its translation is CAISVRSGGAREQFF.

This clonotype was counted only a few times. The gene calls are TRBV6-1 and TRBJ2-5; no clear D. This CDR3 region has 14 residues. V was trimmed by 6 bases and J by 2 bases, leaving 13 bases between them. Germline V lookup: CDR1 MNHNS, CDR2 SASEGT. CDR3 sequence (DNA): TGTGCCAGCAGCCTAAAGACGGCACAAGAGACCCAGTACTTC. This gives the protein CASSLKTAQETQYF.

This clonotype was seen more than once but under ten times. The rearrangement joins TRBV4-1 to TRBJ2-7, with a possible D match to TRBD1 (5 bases). CDR1 MGHRA and CDR2 YSYEKL come from the germline V gene. The CDR3 sequence is 16 residues long. V dropped 0 bases and J dropped 4 bases, with 16 bases sitting between them. Written as DNA, the CDR3 is TGCGCCAGCAGCCAAGATAAGGCCAGGGTAATTTACGAGCAGTACTTC. It encodes CASSQDKARVIYEQYF.

The table lists this clonotype with a few counts. The CDR3 region is CASSFGTTNSEQYF. The CDR3 DNA reads as TGTGCCAGCAGCTTCGGGACTACGAACAGCGAGCAGTACTTC. The J gene is TRBJ2-7, the V gene TRBV5-5, with 7 bases aligning to TRBD2. Germline V gives CDR1 SGHKS, CDR2 YYEKEE (reference sequence). Trimming took 2 bases from V and 6 from J; bases not matched to a gene: 8. The CDR3 extends over 14 amino acids.

This chain links TRBV20-1 with TRBJ2-7; 9 nucleotides align to TRBD2. Germline CDR1 and CDR2: DFQATT and SNEGSKA (reference sequence). This CDR3 region has 16 residues. J lost 2 bases, V lost 0 bases, and 8 bases had no gene match. CDR3 region: CSARDTLAGPPYEQYF. The CDR3 DNA reads as TGCAGTGCTAGAGATACCCTAGCGGGGCCCCCCTACGAGCAGTACTTC.

The genes are TRBV6-1 and TRBJ2-3; no definite D call. The CDR3 has 13 amino acids. Deletions cut 4 bases from V and 2 bases from J, with 7 bases between. In germline, CDR1 is MNHNS, CDR2 SASEGT. CDR3 loop: CASSVHLTDTQYF. The CDR3, as DNA: TGTGCCAGCAGTGTCCACCTCACAGATACGCAGTATTTT.

This clonotype was seen a few times. The chain has TRBV28 and TRBJ2-6; TRBD1 or TRBD2 may be the D gene (5 bases each). V was trimmed by 5 bases and J by 4 bases, leaving 21 bases between them. Germline V CDR1 and CDR2: MDHEN, SYDVKM. The CDR3 contains 18 residues. CDR3 nucleotide sequence: TGTGCCAGCAGTGGAACACCGGGACGGACTCCAGGGGCCAACGTCCTGACTTTC. Amino acids: CASSGTPGRTPGANVLTF.

This clonotype occurred a few times. The chain links TRBV12-3 or TRBV12-4 to TRBJ2-1; TRBD2 aligns across 8 bases. The CDR3 totals 16 residues. V lost 2 bases and J lost 0; bases outside the gene matches: 3. CDR3 nucleotide sequence: TGTGCCAGCAGTTTACTAGCGGGTTCCTCCTACAATGAGCAGTTCTTC. Residues: CASSLLAGSSYNEQFF.

A few counts support this clonotype. The chain couples TRBV4-2 to TRBJ2-5, with D possibly being TRBD1 (5 bases). CDR1 is LGHNA, CDR2 YNFKEQ, per germline. CDR3 size: 12 residues. The V end lost 4 bases, the J end lost 4 bases, and 7 bases lay between the germline ends. The CDR3 bases are TGTGCCAGCAGCCGAAGGGGAGAGACCCAGTACTTC. This sequence encodes CASSRRGETQYF.

This clonotype was seen repeatedly, ten times or more. The chain is built from TRBV7-2 and TRBJ2-1; tentatively, D is TRBD2 (7 bases). Trimming shortened V by 5 bases and J by 4 bases, and 21 bases separated the two germline ends. From germline, CDR1 is SGHTA and CDR2 FQGNSA. This CDR3 comprises 17 residues. The CDR3 DNA follows: TGTGCCAGCAGCCCGCCCCGTGGCGGGGGCCCATACAATGAGCAGTTCTTC. It codes for CASSPPRGGGPYNEQFF.

This clonotype has a handful of counts. CDR3 sequence reads: CASSPLAGGAYEQFF. DNA for the CDR3: TGCGCCAGCAGTCCCCTAGCGGGAGGTGCGTATGAGCAGTTCTTC. The V gene is TRBV5-1, the J gene TRBJ2-1, with 11 bases lining up with TRBD2. The J segment lost 8 bases and the V segment lost 5 bases, leaving 9 bases of the junction unmatched. The CDR3 is 15 amino acids. Germline values: CDR1 SGHRS, CDR2 YFSETQ.

This clonotype was seen only a few times. V and J are TRBV9 and TRBJ1-5; D remains ambiguous. This CDR3 region has 14 residues. The ends were cut back, 0 bases at V and 2 bases at J, with 6 bases in the middle. Germline loops: CDR1 SGDLS, CDR2 YYNGEE. The CDR3 protein is CASSVDGGNQPQHF. In DNA form, the CDR3 reads TGTGCCAGCAGCGTAGACGGAGGCAATCAGCCCCAGCATTTT.

This chain connects TRBV11-1 to TRBJ2-7; D might be TRBD1 (5 bases). Trimming took off 4 bases at V and 0 bases at J, with 10 bases between the two ends. From germline, CDR1 is SGHAT and CDR2 FQDESV (reference sequence). The CDR3 totals 14 residues. In DNA, the CDR3 is TGTGCCAGCAGCTCCCCGACAGCCTCCTACGAGCAGTACTTC. The encoded protein is CASSSPTASYEQYF.

In this sample, this clonotype turned up a few times. V gene TRBV6-1 combines with J gene TRBJ2-1, with a possible D match to TRBD1 (5 bases). This CDR3 region has 16 residues. Germline assignment: CDR1 MNHNS and CDR2 SASEGT. V lost 0 bases to trimming and J lost 4 bases, with 13 bases between them. DNA of the CDR3: TGTGCCAGCAGTGAAGCTCAGACAGTTCAGTACAATGAGCAGTTCTTC. Protein sequence: CASSEAQTVQYNEQFF.

This clonotype appeared a few times. The chain is built from TRBV7-9 and TRBJ1-2; 7 bases fit TRBD1. This CDR3 has 16 residues. Germline-derived CDR1 and CDR2 are SEHNR and FQNEAQ (reference sequence). J was trimmed by 5 bases and V by 1 base; bases with no gene match: 10. CDR3 sequence (DNA): TGTGCCAGCAGCTTAGGTTGGCCGGGACAGAATTATGGCTACACCTTC. Its translation: CASSLGWPGQNYGYTF.

The rearrangement uses TRBV20-1 and TRBJ2-5; 9 nucleotides agree with TRBD2. CDR3 length equals 13 residues. Looked up from germline, CDR1 is DFQATT and CDR2 is SNEGSKA (reference sequence). With V trimmed by 4 bases and J by 2 bases, 2 bases remained unmatched. The CDR3 reads CSATTSGQETQYF. DNA of the CDR3: TGCAGTGCTACGACTAGCGGACAAGAGACCCAGTACTTC.

This clonotype showed up just a few times. The rearrangement uses TRBV5-1 and TRBJ2-7; D possibly corresponds to TRBD1 (6 bases). Germline V gene sequence: CDR1 SGHRS, CDR2 YFSETQ. V was trimmed by 2 bases and J by 1 base, leaving 13 bases between them. This CDR3 is 15 amino acids long. The CDR3 nucleotides are TGCGCCAGCAGCTTCACAGGGAGTCGGTCCTACGAGCAGTACTTC. Its protein is CASSFTGSRSYEQYF.

This clonotype was recorded a few times. This chain connects TRBV12-3 or TRBV12-4 to TRBJ2-4; D call uncertain. Trimming pared 5 bases from V and 5 bases from J, leaving 13 bases between. The length of the CDR3 is 14 residues. The CDR3 is CASSKTDSENIQYF. In nucleotides, the CDR3 is TGTGCCAGCAGTAAGACGGATTCGGAAAACATTCAGTACTTC.

This clonotype was seen a handful of times. The rearrangement uses TRBV4-1 and TRBJ2-5; 7 positions agree with TRBD1. CDR1 and CDR2 (germline): MGHRA, YSYEKL. CDR3 size: 15 residues. The V and J ends lost 7 bases and 1 base, in that order; junction bases with no gene match: 9. CDR3 region: CASNSLRDSQETQYF. In DNA, the CDR3 is TGCGCCAGCAACAGTCTCCGGGACAGCCAAGAGACCCAGTACTTC.

The chain recombines TRBV6-2 or TRBV6-3 with TRBJ1-2; no reliable D call. Germline CDR1 MNHEY, CDR2 SVGEGT. This CDR3 comprises 12 residues. Deletions cut 2 bases from V and 6 bases from J, with 7 bases between. The CDR3: CASSYVGDGYTF. DNA of the CDR3: TGTGCCAGCAGTTACGTAGGAGATGGCTACACCTTC.

This clonotype was detected a few times. This chain links TRBV7-2 with TRBJ1-2; 8 nucleotides match TRBD1. Germline-derived CDR1 and CDR2 are SGHTA and FQGNSA. This CDR3 has 13 residues. Trimming cost V 4 bases and J 8 bases; bases outside gene matches: 6. CDR3 amino acids: CASSSTQGGGYTF. CDR3 nucleotide sequence: TGTGCCAGCAGCTCTACACAGGGGGGCGGCTACACCTTC.

The rearrangement uses TRBV7-9 and TRBJ1-2; unclear D gene. In germline, CDR1 is SEHNR, CDR2 FQNEAQ (reference sequence). The V and J ends lost 7 bases and 1 base respectively, with 10 bases between them. CDR3 length: 13 amino acids. The CDR3 sequence is CASTSTSNYGYTF. In nucleotides, the CDR3 is TGTGCCAGCACCTCAACCAGTAACTATGGCTACACCTTC.

This clonotype appeared a few times. The V gene is TRBV6-2 or TRBV6-3, the J gene TRBJ2-1, with 8 bases aligning to TRBD2. The CDR3 spans 16 residues. The germline CDR1 and CDR2 sequences are MNHEY and SVGEGT. V lost 5 bases, J lost 15 bases, and 21 bases stayed unmatched. The CDR3 region is CASSAIAGRRMFGAFF. DNA of the CDR3: TGTGCCAGCAGTGCAATAGCGGGGAGGCGAATGTTCGGGGCGTTCTTC.

This clonotype has ten or more counts. The chain couples TRBV20-1 to TRBJ2-7; 8 bases agree with TRBD2. CDR1 is DFQATT and CDR2 is SNEGSKA in the germline V gene (reference sequence). J lost 1 base, V lost 3 bases, and 5 bases had no gene match. CDR3 length: 14 residues. The CDR3 spells CSASIAGPSYEQYF. The CDR3 nucleotides are TGCAGTGCTAGTATAGCGGGACCGTCCTACGAGCAGTACTTC.

This clonotype showed up just a few times. This chain links TRBV5-1 with TRBJ1-5; D is unresolved. With 6 bases removed from V and 0 bases from J, the gap between germline ends came to 10 bases. The germline CDR1 and CDR2 sequences are SGHRS and YFSETQ. The CDR3 runs 14 residues. In nucleotides, the CDR3 is TGCGCCAGCAATTTCCGGGCTAGCAATCAGCCCCAGCATTTT. Residues: CASNFRASNQPQHF.

Remarks on this clonotype: The limits of the CDR3 on the DNA are not certain, so only TCRdb's listed CDR3 is given. The genes are TRBV20-1 and TRBJ1-4; TRBD1, the D gene given by the table, was not confirmed from the DNA. In germline, CDR1 is DFQATT, CDR2 SNEGSKA (reference sequence). The length of the CDR3 is 15 amino acids, counting both ends. CDR3 region: CSAPLGGVRVKNCFF.